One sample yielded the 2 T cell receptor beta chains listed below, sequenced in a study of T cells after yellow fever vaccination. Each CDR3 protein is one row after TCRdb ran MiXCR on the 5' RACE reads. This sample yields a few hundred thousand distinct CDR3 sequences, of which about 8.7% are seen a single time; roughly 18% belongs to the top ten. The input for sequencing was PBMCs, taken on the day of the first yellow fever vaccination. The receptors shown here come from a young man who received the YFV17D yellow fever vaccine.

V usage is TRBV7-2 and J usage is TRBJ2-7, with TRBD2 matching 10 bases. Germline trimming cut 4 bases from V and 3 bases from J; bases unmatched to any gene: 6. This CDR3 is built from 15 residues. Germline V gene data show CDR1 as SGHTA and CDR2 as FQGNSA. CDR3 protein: CASSWSGGALYEQYV. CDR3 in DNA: TGTGCCAGCAGCTGGAGCGGGGGGGCTCTCTACGAGCAGTACGTC.

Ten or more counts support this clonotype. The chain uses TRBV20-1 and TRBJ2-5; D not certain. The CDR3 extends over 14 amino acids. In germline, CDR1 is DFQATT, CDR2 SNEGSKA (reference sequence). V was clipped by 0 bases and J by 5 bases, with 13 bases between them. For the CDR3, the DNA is TGCAGTGCTAGAGATGTTACTTTTGAGGAGACCCAGTACTTC. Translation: CSARDVTFEETQYF.